Reported below is one T cell receptor (beta chain). Its antigen is not identified. CDR3 size: 13 residues. Trimming took 4 bases from V and 2 from J, leaving 6 bases between them. The data stem from a study of T cell responses to AZD1222 COVID-19 vaccine. Study-level findings and limits: Targeting of unmutated variant regions was reportedly seen in nearly half of spike-specific TCRs. Along spike, vaccine-associated CD4 TCRs were found throughout, with dominance at 160-218 and 743-854. Only 5 to 7 AZD1222 recipients tested seropositive at baseline. Repertoires were collected only later (after the peak T cell response had occurred).

Produced via immunoSEQ multiplex PCR; TCRdb's table is partial and in-frame only. The sample lists some 120,000 clones; around nine tenths were seen once. The chain couples TRBV12-3 or TRBV12-4 to TRBJ1-5, with unresolved D. This sequence was found in an adult in good health. Sequencing was performed on peripheral blood, taken on day 0 of AZD1222 vaccination. The CDR3 sequence is CASSYARNQPQHF. The CDR3, as DNA: TGTGCCAGCAGTTACGCCCGCAATCAGCCCCAGCATTTT.